This T cell receptor beta chain was profiled in a study of shared clonotypes between healthy human individuals. Study-level information: Donors were a couple of women and a few men aged 18 to 49. Findings and caveats of the study: Non-shared clonotypes were found to have lower generation probabilities than the clonotypes that were shared by all four of the sorted-subset donors. Clonotypes that were shared across a handful of donors made up roughly 5.2% of naive CD4 clonotypes.

In its sample, this clone was seen once. As yet, its antigen is unknown. CD45RO negativity and positive selection for CCR7 defined naive CD8 cells, a population that excluded terminally differentiated effector memory CD45RA+ cells. Germline CDR1 reads SGHTA; CDR2 reads FQGNSA. This CDR3 spans 15 amino acids. J gave up 10 bases and V 1 base, and 8 bases lay outside the gene matches. TCRdb's table, derived via immunoSEQ multiplex PCR, lists solely in-frame clones and lacks some. Altogether some 580,000 clones are present, roughly 98% being singletons, with the ten largest covering 0.3%. The genes are TRBV7-2 and TRBJ2-1, with 9 nucleotides matching TRBD2. This receptor was obtained from a man aged 30-40 years in good health. Sequences were obtained from naive CD8+ T cells sorted from blood. CDR3: CASSLEFSGRQEQFF. The CDR3 region has the DNA TGTGCCAGCAGCTTAGAGTTTAGCGGGAGACAGGAGCAGTTCTTC. The full variable domain, in which reference TRBV7-2 and TRBJ2-1 provide the parts outside the CDR3, is GAGVSQSPSNKVTEKGKDVELRCDPISGHTALYWYRQSLGQGLEFLIYFQGNSAPDKSGLPSDRFSAERTGGSVSTLTIQRTQQEDSAVYLCASSLEFSGRQEQFFGPGTRLTVL.